This TCR beta chain was documented in a study of cytomegalovirus exposure and HLA in healthy donors. General study points: Most TCR sequences were seen very rarely across donors, but some public TCRs occurred in many. What was likely a sequencing artifact was a cluster of highly shared sequence variants.

On this clone itself: Its antigen remains unidentified.

The CDR3 is 18 amino acids. V lost 5 bases and J 4 bases, leaving 26 bases between the germline ends. Germline-derived CDR1 and CDR2 are MNHEY and SMNVEV (reference sequence). The PCR made use of 60 Vbeta and 13 Jbeta primers. Profiled with immunoSEQ multiplex PCR; TCRdb holds only in-frame clones, not every one. The data show about 120,000 clones, with 76% seen just once and roughly 13% held by the top ten. What was sequenced was PBMCs. The rearrangement links TRBV27 to TRBJ1-2; D is perhaps TRBD1 (6 bases). The source of this sequence is a man aged 25-45 years in good health and CMV-seropositive. CDR3 sequence (DNA): TGTGCCAGCAGTCCCGCTCTGGGGACACGGAAGGACCTCTATGGCTACACCTTC. It translates to CASSPALGTRKDLYGYTF.